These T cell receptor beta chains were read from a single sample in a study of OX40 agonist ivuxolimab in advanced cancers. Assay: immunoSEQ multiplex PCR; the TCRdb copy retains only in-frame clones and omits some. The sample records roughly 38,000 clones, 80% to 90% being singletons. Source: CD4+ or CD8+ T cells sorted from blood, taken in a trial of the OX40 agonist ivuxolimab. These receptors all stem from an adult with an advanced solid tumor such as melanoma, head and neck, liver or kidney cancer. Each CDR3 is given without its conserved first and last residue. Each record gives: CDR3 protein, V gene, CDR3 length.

CDR3: ASSQESGRLETQY
V: TRBV4-1
length: 13

CDR3: ASSRSHSSYEQY
V: TRBV19
length: 12

CDR3: ASSSQSNTQY
V: TRBV5-4
length: 10

CDR3: ASGDRFSYEQY
V: TRBV2
length: 11

CDR3: ASSLDSYGYT
V: TRBV18
length: 10

CDR3: ASSPAGDYGYT
V: TRBV18
length: 11

CDR3: ASSQKTGQGNASPLH
V: TRBV7-8
length: 15

CDR3: ASSVRDISTTNEKLF
V: TRBV6-1
length: 15

CDR3: ASSSTPTDTQY
V: TRBV5-6
length: 11

CDR3: SVGLAEYNEQF
V: TRBV29-1
length: 11

CDR3: ASSLRMNTEAF
V: TRBV2
length: 11

CDR3: ASSLLSREDTQY
V: TRBV7-3
length: 12

CDR3: ASTRDGSVSTGELF
V: TRBV19
length: 14

CDR3: ASSYGGGGGQPQH
V: TRBV6-5
length: 13

CDR3: ASSGQMDYEQY
V: TRBV27
length: 11

CDR3: ASSLSTGVVTQY
V: TRBV5-1
length: 12

CDR3: AKLSWNSNQPQH
V: TRBV13
length: 12

CDR3: SVEDQGAATDTQY
V: TRBV29-1
length: 13

CDR3: ASSPDRHPSAN
V: TRBV19
length: 11

CDR3: ANGDGKETQY
V: TRBV11-3
length: 10

CDR3: ASSDGQGGHQPQH
V: TRBV2
length: 13

CDR3: ASSLTGTGDSPLH
V: TRBV19
length: 13

CDR3: AWSQGANQPQH
V: TRBV30
length: 11

CDR3: ASKGANQPQH
V: TRBV28
length: 10

CDR3: ASSPRTSGSLEETQY
V: TRBV7-2
length: 15

CDR3: ASSSQEKLF
V: TRBV7-9
length: 9

CDR3: ASSFRSPRPNTEAF
V: TRBV28
length: 14

CDR3: ASSLAGGYEQY
V: TRBV19
length: 11

CDR3: ASSYFGSTGELF
V: TRBV6-6
length: 12

CDR3: ASSLAPGLARVNEQF
V: TRBV7-8
length: 15

CDR3: ASSPTVLNYGYT
V: TRBV5-1
length: 12

CDR3: ASSVSGLRDTQY
V: TRBV9
length: 12

CDR3: ASRTGTNSYEQY
V: TRBV6-1
length: 12

CDR3: ASTLQGVNEKLF
V: TRBV6-1
length: 12

CDR3: ASSENGRMTGYT
V: TRBV6-1
length: 12

CDR3: ASSKDRELYGYT
V: TRBV19
length: 12

CDR3: ASSLEGSGSYNEQF
V: TRBV11-3
length: 14

CDR3: ASSLSSQAGDRSEQF
V: TRBV7-3
length: 15

CDR3: ASSPPRASTDTQY
V: TRBV18
length: 13

CDR3: ASSQEAGNSMQPQH
V: TRBV4-1
length: 14